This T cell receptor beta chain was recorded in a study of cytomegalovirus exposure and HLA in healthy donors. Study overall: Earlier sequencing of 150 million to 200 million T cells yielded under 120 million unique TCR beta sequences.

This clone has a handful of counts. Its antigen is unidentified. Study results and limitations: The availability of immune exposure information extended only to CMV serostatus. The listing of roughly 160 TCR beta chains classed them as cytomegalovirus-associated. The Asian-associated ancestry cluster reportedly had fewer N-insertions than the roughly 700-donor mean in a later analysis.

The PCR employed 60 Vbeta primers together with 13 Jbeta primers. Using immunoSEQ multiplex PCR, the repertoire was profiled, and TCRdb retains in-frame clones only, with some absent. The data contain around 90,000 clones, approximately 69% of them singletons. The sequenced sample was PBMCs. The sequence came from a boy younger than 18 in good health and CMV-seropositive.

In DNA form, the CDR3 reads TGCGCCAGCAGTCCGGCGACTAGCGTTAATCTCAATGAGCAGTTCTTC. Translated: CASSPATSVNLNEQFF. The chain combines TRBV5-1 with TRBJ2-1; 8 bases are shared with TRBD2. This CDR3 contains 16 residues. The germline V gene has CDR1 SGHRS and CDR2 YFSETQ. J gave up 6 bases and V 5 bases, and 13 bases lay outside the gene matches.